This record looks at one T cell receptor (beta chain) sequence and its context. This record belongs to a study of human T cells and chemical hapten exposure. TCRdb passed the RACE reads through MiXCR, listing each CDR3 protein once. This sample carries 300,000 to 450,000 distinct CDR3 sequences, 5% to 6.5% of them seen once, and the ten largest clones take 2.5% to 3%. Time point of the sample: pre-sensitization, week 0. Treatment denoted: therapeutic diphenylcyclopropenone sensitization with weekly scalp DPC. This TCR was sampled from a woman aged 50 to 65 with alopecia areata. Some clones in this sample may be carry-over from other donors' samples. This specimen was whole blood, taken in connection with sensitization to the hapten diphenylcyclopropenone (DPC).

The CDR3 sequence: CASRYTGRAEAFF. The CDR3 DNA is TGTGCCAGCAGATACACGGGGAGGGCTGAAGCTTTCTTT. J is TRBJ1-1 and V is TRBV6-5; D gene uncertain. The V end lost 6 bases, the J end lost 6 bases, and 14 bases lay between the germline ends. The CDR3 is made up of 13 amino acids. CDR1 is MNHEY, CDR2 SVGAGI, per germline.